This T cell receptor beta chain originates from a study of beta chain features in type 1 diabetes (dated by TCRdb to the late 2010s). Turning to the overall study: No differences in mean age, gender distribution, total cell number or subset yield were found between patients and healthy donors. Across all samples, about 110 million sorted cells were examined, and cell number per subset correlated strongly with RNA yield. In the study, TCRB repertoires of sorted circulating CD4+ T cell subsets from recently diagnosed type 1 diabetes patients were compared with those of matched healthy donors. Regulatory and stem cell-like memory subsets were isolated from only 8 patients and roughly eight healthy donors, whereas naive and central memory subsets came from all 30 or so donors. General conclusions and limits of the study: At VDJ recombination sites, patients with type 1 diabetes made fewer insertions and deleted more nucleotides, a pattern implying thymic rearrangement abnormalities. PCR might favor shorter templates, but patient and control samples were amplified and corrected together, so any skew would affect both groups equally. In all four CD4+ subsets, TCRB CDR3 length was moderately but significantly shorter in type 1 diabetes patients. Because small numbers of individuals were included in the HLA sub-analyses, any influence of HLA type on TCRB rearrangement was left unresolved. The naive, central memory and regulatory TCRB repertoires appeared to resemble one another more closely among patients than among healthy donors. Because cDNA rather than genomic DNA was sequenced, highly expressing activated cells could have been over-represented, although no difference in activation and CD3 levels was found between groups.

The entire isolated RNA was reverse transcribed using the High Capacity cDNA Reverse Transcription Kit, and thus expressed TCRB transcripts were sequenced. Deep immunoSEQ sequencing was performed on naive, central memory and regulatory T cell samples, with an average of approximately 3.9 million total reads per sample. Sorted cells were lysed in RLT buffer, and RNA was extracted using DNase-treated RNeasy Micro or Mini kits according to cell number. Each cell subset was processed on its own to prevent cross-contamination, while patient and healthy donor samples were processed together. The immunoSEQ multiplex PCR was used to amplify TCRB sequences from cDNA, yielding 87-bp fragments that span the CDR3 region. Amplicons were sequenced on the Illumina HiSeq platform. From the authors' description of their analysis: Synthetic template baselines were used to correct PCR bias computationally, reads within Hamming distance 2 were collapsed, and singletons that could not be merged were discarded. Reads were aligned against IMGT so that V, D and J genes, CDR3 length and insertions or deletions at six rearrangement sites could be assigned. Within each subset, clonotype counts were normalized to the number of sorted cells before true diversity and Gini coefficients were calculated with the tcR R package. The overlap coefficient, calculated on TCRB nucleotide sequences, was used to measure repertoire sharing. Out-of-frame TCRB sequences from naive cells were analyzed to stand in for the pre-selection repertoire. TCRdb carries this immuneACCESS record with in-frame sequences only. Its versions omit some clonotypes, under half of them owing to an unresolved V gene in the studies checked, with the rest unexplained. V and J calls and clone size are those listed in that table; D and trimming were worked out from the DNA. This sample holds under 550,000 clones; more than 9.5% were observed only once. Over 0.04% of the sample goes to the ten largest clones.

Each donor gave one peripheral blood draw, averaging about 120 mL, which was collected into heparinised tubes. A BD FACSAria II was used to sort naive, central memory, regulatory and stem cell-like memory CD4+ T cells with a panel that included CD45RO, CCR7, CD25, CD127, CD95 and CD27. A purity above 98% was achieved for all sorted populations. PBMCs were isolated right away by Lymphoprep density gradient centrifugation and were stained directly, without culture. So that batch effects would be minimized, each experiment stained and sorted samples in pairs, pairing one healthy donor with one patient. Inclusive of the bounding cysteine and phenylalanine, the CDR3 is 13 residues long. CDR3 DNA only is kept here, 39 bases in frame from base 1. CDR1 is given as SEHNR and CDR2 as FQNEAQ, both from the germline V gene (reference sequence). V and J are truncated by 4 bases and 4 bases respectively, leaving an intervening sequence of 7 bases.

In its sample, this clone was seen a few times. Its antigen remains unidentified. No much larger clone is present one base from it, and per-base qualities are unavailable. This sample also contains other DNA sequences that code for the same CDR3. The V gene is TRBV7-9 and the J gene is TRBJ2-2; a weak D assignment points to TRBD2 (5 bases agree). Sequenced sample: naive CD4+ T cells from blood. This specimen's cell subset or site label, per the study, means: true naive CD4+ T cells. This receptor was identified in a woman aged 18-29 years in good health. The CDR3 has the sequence CASSSRGTGELFF. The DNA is TGTGCCAGCAGCTCCCGGGGCACCGGGGAGCTGTTTTTT. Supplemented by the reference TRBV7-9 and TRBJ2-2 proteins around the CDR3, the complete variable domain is DTGVSQNPRHKITKRGQNVTFRCDPISEHNRLYWYRQTLGQGPEFLTYFQNEAQLEKSRLLSDRFSAERPKGSFSTLEIQRTEQGDSAMYLCASSSRGTGELFFGEGSRLTVL.